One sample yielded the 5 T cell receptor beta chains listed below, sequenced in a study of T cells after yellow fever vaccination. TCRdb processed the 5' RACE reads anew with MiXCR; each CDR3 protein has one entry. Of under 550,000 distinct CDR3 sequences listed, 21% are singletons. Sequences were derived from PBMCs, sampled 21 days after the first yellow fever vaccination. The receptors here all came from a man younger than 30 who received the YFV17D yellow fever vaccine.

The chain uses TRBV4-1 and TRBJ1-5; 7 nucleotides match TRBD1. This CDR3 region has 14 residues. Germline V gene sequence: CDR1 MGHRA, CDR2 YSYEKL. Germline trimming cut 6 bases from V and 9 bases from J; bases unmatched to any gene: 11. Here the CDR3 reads CASRPGTDPGPQHF. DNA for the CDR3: TGCGCCAGCAGACCCGGGACAGACCCAGGGCCCCAGCATTTT.

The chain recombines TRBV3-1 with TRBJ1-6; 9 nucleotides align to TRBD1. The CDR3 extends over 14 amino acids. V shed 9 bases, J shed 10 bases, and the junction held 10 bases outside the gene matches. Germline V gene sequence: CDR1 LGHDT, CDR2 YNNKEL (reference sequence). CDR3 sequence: CARHRGQGESPLHF. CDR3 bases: TGTGCCAGGCACCGGGGACAGGGTGAATCACCCCTCCACTTT.

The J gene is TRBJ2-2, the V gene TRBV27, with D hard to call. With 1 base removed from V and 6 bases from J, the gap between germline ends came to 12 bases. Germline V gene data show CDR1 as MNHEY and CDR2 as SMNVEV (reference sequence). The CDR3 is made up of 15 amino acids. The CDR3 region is CASSLWGKGSGELFF. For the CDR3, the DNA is TGTGCCAGCAGTTTATGGGGAAAAGGATCCGGGGAGCTGTTTTTT.

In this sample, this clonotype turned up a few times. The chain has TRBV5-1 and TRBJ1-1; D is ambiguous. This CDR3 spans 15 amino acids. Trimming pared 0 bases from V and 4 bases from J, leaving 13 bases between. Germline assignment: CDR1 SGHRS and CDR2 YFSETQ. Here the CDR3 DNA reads TGCGCCAGCAGCTTGGGTCCGGGAAGTGGCACTGAAGCTTTCTTT. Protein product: CASSLGPGSGTEAFF.

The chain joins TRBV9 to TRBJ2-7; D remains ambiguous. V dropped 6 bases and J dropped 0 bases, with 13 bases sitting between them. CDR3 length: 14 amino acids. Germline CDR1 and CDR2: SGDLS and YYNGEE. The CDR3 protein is CASNKDGYSYEQYF. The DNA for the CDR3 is TGTGCCAGCAACAAGGACGGCTACTCCTACGAGCAGTACTTC.